The 15 T cell receptor beta chains reported below all come from one sample, sequenced in a study of T cells in Graves' hyperthyroidism and ophthalmopathy. Authors of the study amplified TCR beta CDR3 regions from RNA transcripts. Initially, a first-round RT-PCR of the TCR CDR3 employed the HTBI primer set. TCRdb processed the multiplex PCR reads anew with MiXCR; each CDR3 protein has one entry. The table shows 240,000 or so distinct CDR3 sequences, with approximately 16% occurring only once. The sequencing sample was made of blood. The receptor set was obtained from a woman between 18 and 29 years old with Graves' ophthalmopathy.

At least ten counts were recorded for this clonotype. This chain joins TRBV19 and TRBJ1-6; TRBD1 aligns across 10 bases. CDR1 and CDR2 from the germline V gene are LNHDA and SQIVND (reference sequence). This CDR3 spans 15 amino acids. V was clipped by 4 bases and J by 10 bases; unmatched bases: 7. The CDR3 coding sequence is TGTGCCAGTAGTAACTACGGACAGGGGGACTCACCCCTCCACTTT. Its translation is CASSNYGQGDSPLHF.

This clonotype was picked up many times. The chain is built from TRBV28 and TRBJ2-7; D is ambiguous. Trimming shortened V by 0 bases and J by 1 base, and 4 bases separated the two germline ends. Germline lookup yields CDR1 MDHEN and CDR2 SYDVKM. This CDR3 is 13 amino acids long. The CDR3 reads CASSLWKSYEQYF. CDR3 coding DNA: TGTGCCAGCAGTTTATGGAAATCCTACGAGCAGTACTTC. The full variable domain, completed using reference TRBV28 and TRBJ2-7, is DVKVTQSSRYLVKRTGEKVFLECVQDMDHENMFWYRQDPGLGLRLIYFSYDVKMKEKGDIPEGYSVSREKKERFSLILESASTNQTSMYLCASSLWKSYEQYFGPGTRLTVT.

This clonotype was detected many times. CDR3 coding DNA: TGCAGTGCCCCGGACGGCGGATCTAGGACCCAGTACTTC. Its protein is CSAPDGGSRTQYF. The chain has TRBV20-1 and TRBJ2-5; D not certain. Germline values: CDR1 DFQATT, CDR2 SNEGSKA (reference sequence). V was pared by 6 bases and J by 7 bases, with 18 bases between. The CDR3 loop spans 13 amino acids.

V is TRBV4-2 and J is TRBJ2-1, with D perhaps TRBD1 (5 bases). Germline values: CDR1 LGHNA, CDR2 YNFKEQ. This CDR3 is 15 amino acids long. The ends were cut back, 0 bases at V and 0 bases at J, with 6 bases in the middle. In DNA form, the CDR3 reads TGTGCCAGCAGCCAAGAAGGGGACTCCTACAATGAGCAGTTCTTC. This translates into CASSQEGDSYNEQFF.

This clonotype was counted many times. The chain joins TRBV7-3 to TRBJ2-2; TRBD1 agrees at 9 bases. The CDR3 extends over 16 amino acids. Germline CDR1 SGHTA, CDR2 FQGTGA. V gave up 5 bases and J gave up 4 bases; unmatched junction bases: 8. CDR3: CASSVSRDRATGELFF. CDR3 DNA: TGTGCCAGCAGCGTATCCCGGGACAGGGCCACCGGGGAGCTGTTTTTT.

This clonotype has a count of ten or more. This rearrangement joins TRBV18 to TRBJ2-5; a weak D match, TRBD1 (6 bases). CDR3 length: 14 amino acids. Germline V gene lookup returns CDR1 KGHSH and CDR2 LQKENI. The germline V and J ends were trimmed by 3 bases and 6 bases, with 14 bases remaining between them. This CDR3 reads CASSPGWQGKTQYF. The DNA of the CDR3 is TGTGCCAGCTCACCCGGTTGGCAGGGGAAGACCCAGTACTTC.

This clonotype was recorded at least ten times. This rearrangement joins TRBV12-3 or TRBV12-4 to TRBJ2-7, with 9 positions matching TRBD2. V lost 8 bases and J lost 5; bases outside the gene matches: 13. There are 15 residues in the CDR3. The CDR3 DNA follows: TGTGCCAGCCTTAGGGGGGCTAGCGGGGCAAACGAGCAGTACTTC. Amino acid sequence: CASLRGASGANEQYF.

This clonotype was seen many times. The V gene is TRBV4-1, the J gene TRBJ1-2; D gene unclear. Germline loops: CDR1 MGHRA, CDR2 YSYEKL. CDR3 length: 14 residues. V lost 4 bases, J lost 4 bases, and 13 bases lay in between. This CDR3 reads CASSPSDVSYGYTF. CDR3 bases: TGCGCCAGCAGCCCGTCAGACGTCTCCTATGGCTACACCTTC.

The V and J genes are TRBV20-1 and TRBJ2-5; 7 bases are a match to TRBD1. The CDR3 covers 15 residues. From germline, CDR1 is DFQATT and CDR2 SNEGSKA (reference sequence). V dropped 3 bases and J dropped 0; count of bases not matched to a gene: 7. The CDR3 bases are TGCAGTGCTAGGGGGACAGTCACGTACCAAGAGACCCAGTACTTC. Its protein is CSARGTVTYQETQYF.

The chain uses TRBV20-1 and TRBJ2-7, with 12 bases identical to TRBD2. The V and J ends lost 1 base and 1 base, in that order; junction bases with no gene match: 2. CDR1 is DFQATT, CDR2 SNEGSKA, per germline (reference sequence). The CDR3 runs 15 residues. Written as DNA, the CDR3 is TGCAGTGCTAGAGCGACTAGCGGGGGATCCTACGAGCAGTACTTC. Its protein product is CSARATSGGSYEQYF.

This clonotype was detected ten times or more. The chain uses TRBV28 and TRBJ1-5; the match to TRBD1 covers 7 bases. The CDR3 covers 15 residues. After removal of 3 bases from V and 6 bases from J, the junction contained 8 bases not matched to a gene. The V gene's germline CDR1 is MDHEN and CDR2 SYDVKM. The CDR3 region has the DNA TGTGCCAGCAGTTTTAGGGCAGGGGGGGGTCAGCCCCAGCATTTT. Its translation is CASSFRAGGGQPQHF.

This clonotype was detected many times. The J gene is TRBJ1-1, the V gene TRBV11-2, with D possibly being TRBD1 (5 bases). The germline gives CDR1 SGHAT, CDR2 FQNNGV. V dropped 1 base and J dropped 3 bases, with 9 bases sitting between them. CDR3 size: 14 residues. CDR3 loop: CASSLGGGDTEAFF. The CDR3 coding sequence is TGTGCCAGCAGCTTAGGGGGCGGAGACACTGAAGCTTTCTTT.

This clonotype was detected ten times or more. V and J are TRBV5-1 and TRBJ2-1; 11 nucleotides match TRBD2. Germline V lookup: CDR1 SGHRS, CDR2 YFSETQ. Trimming at V came to 4 bases and at J to 4 bases, leaving 4 bases not matched to a gene. The CDR3 consists of 15 residues. In DNA, the CDR3 is TGCGCCAGCAGCACCGGACTAGCGGGTTACAATGAGCAGTTCTTC. Translation: CASSTGLAGYNEQFF. Using reference TRBV5-1 and TRBJ2-1 for the parts outside the CDR3, the full variable domain is KAGVTQTPRYLIKTRGQQVTLSCSPISGHRSVSWYQQTPGQGLQFLFEYFSETQRNKGNFPGRFSGRQFSNSRSEMNVSTLELGDSALYLCASSTGLAGYNEQFFGPGTRLTVL.

This clonotype was seen ten or more times. The chain links TRBV13 to TRBJ2-4; TRBD2 agrees at 12 bases. The CDR3 covers 17 residues. Germline trimming cut 4 bases from V and 6 bases from J; bases unmatched to any gene: 10. CDR1 and CDR2 from the germline V gene are PRHDT and FYEKMQ (reference sequence). The CDR3 region is CASSSPASGRERNIQYF. CDR3 bases: TGTGCCAGCAGCTCACCTGCTAGCGGGAGGGAGAGAAACATTCAGTACTTC.

This clonotype was picked up many times. This chain uses TRBV28 with TRBJ1-2; D ambiguous. V was shortened by 6 bases and J by 0 bases, with 23 bases between the two germline ends. This CDR3 contains 18 residues. Germline-derived CDR1 and CDR2 are MDHEN and SYDVKM. The CDR3 nucleotides read TGTGCCAGCAGCTCGAGGGAATTGGGCCTGAACGCTAACTATGGCTACACCTTC. As protein: CASSSRELGLNANYGYTF.